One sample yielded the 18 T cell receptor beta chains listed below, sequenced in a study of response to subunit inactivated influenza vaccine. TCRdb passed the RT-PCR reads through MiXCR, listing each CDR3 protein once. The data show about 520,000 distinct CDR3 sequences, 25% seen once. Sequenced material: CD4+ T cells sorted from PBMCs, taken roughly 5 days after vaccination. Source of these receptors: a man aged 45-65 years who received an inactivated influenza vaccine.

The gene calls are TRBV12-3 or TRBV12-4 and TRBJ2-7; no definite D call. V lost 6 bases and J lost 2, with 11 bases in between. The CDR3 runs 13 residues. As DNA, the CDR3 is TGTGCCAGCAGCCCTGACATCACCTACGAGCAGTACTTC. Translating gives CASSPDITYEQYF.

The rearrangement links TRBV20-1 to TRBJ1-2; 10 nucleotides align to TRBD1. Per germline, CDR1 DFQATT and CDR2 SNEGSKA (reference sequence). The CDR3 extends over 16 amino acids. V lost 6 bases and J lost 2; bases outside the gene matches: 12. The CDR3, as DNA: TGCAGTGCGAGCGATCGTCCGGGACAGGGGAACTATGGCTACACCTTC. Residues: CSASDRPGQGNYGYTF.

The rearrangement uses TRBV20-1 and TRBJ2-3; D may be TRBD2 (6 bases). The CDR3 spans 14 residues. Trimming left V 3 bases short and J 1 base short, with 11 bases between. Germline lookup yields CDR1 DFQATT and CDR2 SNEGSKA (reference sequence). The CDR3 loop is CSARSGSGTDTQYF. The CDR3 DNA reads TGCAGTGCTAGGTCCGGGAGCGGCACAGATACGCAGTATTTT.

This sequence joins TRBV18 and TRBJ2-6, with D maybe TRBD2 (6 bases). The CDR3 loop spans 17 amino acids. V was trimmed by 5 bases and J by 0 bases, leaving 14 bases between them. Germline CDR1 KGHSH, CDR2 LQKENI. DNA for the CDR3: TGTGCCAGCTCAGGGGGGACGGCCGACTCTGGGGCCAACGTCCTGACTTTC. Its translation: CASSGGTADSGANVLTF.

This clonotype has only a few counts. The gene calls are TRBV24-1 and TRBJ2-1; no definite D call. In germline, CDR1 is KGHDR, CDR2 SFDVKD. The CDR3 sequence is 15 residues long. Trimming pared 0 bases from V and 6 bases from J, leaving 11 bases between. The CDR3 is CATSDLVQSPNEQFF. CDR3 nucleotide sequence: TGTGCCACCAGTGATTTGGTACAGAGCCCCAATGAGCAGTTCTTC.

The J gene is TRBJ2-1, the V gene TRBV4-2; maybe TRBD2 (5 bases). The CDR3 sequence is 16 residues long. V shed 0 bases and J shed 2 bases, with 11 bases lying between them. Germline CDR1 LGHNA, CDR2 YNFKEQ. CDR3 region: CASSQEAGGTYNEQFF. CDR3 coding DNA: TGTGCCAGCAGCCAAGAGGCGGGTGGTACCTACAATGAGCAGTTCTTC.

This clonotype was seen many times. The CDR3 loop is CASRDRGDYGYTF. The CDR3 DNA sequence: TGTGCCAGCAGGGACAGGGGGGACTATGGCTACACCTTC. The chain has TRBV6-1 and TRBJ1-2; 10 nucleotides align to TRBD1. Looked up from germline, CDR1 is MNHNS and CDR2 is SASEGT. This CDR3 region has 13 residues. J lost 3 bases, V lost 6 bases, and 1 base had no gene match.

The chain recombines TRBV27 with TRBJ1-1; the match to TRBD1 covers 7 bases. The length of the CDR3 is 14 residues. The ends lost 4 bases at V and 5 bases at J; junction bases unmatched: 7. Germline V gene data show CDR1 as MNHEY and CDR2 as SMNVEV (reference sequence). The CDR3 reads CASSYYRGGTEAFF. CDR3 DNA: TGTGCCAGCAGTTACTACAGGGGCGGTACTGAAGCTTTCTTT.

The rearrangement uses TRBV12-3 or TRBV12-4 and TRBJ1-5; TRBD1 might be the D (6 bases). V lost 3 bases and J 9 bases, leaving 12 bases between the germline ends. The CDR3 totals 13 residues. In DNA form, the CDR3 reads TGTGCCAGCAGTTTGCAGGGGTCCCGGCCCCAGCATTTT. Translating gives CASSLQGSRPQHF.

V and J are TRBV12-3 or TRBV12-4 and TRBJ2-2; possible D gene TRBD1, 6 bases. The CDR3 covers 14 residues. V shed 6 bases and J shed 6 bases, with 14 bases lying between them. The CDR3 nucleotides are TGTGCCAGCAGATATACAGGGTATCCCGGGGAGCTGTTTTTT. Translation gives CASRYTGYPGELFF.

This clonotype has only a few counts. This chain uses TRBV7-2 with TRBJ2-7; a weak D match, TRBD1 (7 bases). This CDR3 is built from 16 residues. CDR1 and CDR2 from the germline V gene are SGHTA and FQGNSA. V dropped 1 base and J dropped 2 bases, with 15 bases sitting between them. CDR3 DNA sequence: TGTGCCAGCAGCTTAGTGGGAGGACAGGACCCCTACGAGCAGTACTTC. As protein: CASSLVGGQDPYEQYF.

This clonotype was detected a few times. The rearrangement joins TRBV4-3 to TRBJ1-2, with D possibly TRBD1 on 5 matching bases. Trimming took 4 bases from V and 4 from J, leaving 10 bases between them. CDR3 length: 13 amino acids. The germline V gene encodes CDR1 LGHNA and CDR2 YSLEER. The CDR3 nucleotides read TGCGCCAGCAGCCCGGGACCGCTCTATGGCTACACCTTC. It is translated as CASSPGPLYGYTF.

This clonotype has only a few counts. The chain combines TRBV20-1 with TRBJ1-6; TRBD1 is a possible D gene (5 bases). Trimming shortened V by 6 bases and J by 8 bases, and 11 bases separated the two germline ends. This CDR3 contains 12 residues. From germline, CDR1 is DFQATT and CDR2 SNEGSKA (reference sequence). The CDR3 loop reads CSATPTDSPLHF. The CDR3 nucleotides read TGCAGTGCAACCCCGACAGATTCACCCCTCCACTTT.

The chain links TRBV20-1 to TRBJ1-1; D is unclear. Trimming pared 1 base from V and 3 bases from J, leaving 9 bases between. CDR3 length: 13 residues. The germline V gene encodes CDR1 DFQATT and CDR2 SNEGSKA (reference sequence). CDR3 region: CSARGGGHTEAFF. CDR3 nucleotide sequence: TGCAGTGCTAGAGGGGGAGGTCACACTGAAGCTTTCTTT.

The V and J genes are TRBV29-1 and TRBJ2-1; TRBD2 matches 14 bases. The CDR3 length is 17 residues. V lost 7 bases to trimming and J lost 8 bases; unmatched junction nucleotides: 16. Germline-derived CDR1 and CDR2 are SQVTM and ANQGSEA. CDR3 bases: TGCAGCGGTTCACCCTTAGGACTAGCGGGAGGCGTGGATGAGCAGTTCTTC. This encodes CSGSPLGLAGGVDEQFF.

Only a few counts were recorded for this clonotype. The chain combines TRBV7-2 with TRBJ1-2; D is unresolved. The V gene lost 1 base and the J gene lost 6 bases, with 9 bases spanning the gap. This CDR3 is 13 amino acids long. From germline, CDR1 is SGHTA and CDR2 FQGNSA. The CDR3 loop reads CASSLVFSDGYTF. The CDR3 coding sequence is TGTGCCAGCAGCTTAGTTTTTTCGGATGGCTACACCTTC.

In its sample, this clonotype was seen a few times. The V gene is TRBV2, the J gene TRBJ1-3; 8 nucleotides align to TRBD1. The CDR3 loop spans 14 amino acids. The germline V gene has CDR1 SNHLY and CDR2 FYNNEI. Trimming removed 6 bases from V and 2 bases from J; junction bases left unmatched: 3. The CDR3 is CASSEQGAGNTIYF. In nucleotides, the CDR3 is TGTGCCAGCAGCGAACAGGGGGCTGGAAACACCATATATTTT. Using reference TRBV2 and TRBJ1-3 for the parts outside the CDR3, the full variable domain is EPEVTQTPSHQVTQMGQEVILRCVPISNHLYFYWYRQILGQKVEFLVSFYNNEISEKSEIFDDQFSVERPDGSNFTLKIRSTKLEDSAMYFCASSEQGAGNTIYFGEGSWLTVV.

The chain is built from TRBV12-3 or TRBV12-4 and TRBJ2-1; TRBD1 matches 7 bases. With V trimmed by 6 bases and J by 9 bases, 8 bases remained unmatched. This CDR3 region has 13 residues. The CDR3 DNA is TGTGCCAGCAGACAGACAGGGTTAGTTGAGCAGTTCTTC. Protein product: CASRQTGLVEQFF.